The next 8 T cell receptor beta chains were all read from a single sample in a study of early T cells in non-severe SARS-CoV-2 infection. TCRdb itself ran the 5' RACE reads through MiXCR, one entry per CDR3 protein. The sample yields roughly 60,000 distinct CDR3 sequences, around 5.6% seen once. The sample was whole blood. The receptor set was obtained from an adult who was a healthcare worker with PCR-confirmed SARS-CoV-2 infection or an uninfected control (not recorded which).

This clonotype was detected a few times. This chain joins TRBV18 and TRBJ2-4; D possibly corresponds to TRBD1 (6 bases). Deletions cut 3 bases from V and 6 bases from J, with 9 bases between. The CDR3 runs 13 residues. Germline V gene sequence: CDR1 KGHSH, CDR2 LQKENI. CDR3 bases: TGTGCCAGCTCACCGTCCAGGGGAAACATTCAGTACTTC. It is translated as CASSPSRGNIQYF.

V is TRBV12-3 or TRBV12-4 and J is TRBJ1-1, with D possibly TRBD1 on 5 matching bases. The CDR3 has 14 amino acids. V lost 6 bases, J lost 4 bases, and 15 bases lay in between. CDR3 nucleotides: TGTGCCAGCAGAGGGGATCGCCTGGGCACTGAAGCTTTCTTT. Protein product: CASRGDRLGTEAFF.

This clonotype occurred a few times. The V and J genes are TRBV3-1 and TRBJ2-7; 10 bases agree with TRBD1. This CDR3 has 13 amino acids. V lost 4 bases, J lost 5 bases, and 2 bases stayed unmatched. The germline CDR1 and CDR2 sequences are LGHDT and YNNKEL (reference sequence). The CDR3 region has the DNA TGTGCCAGCAGCCGAGGGACAGGGGACGAGCAGTACTTC. This codes for CASSRGTGDEQYF.

Regarding this clonotype: This may be a read error, as it is one base from a much larger clone. Lacking the conserved final phenylalanine or tryptophan, this CDR3 likely reflects a read error. Here the CDR3 reads CASSQVAGGANEQFL. CDR3 nucleotide sequence: TGTGCCAGCAGCCAAGTGGCGGGAGGGGCTAATGAGCAGTTCCTC. This chain joins TRBV3-1 and TRBJ2-1; TRBD2 matches 9 bases. Germline V gives CDR1 LGHDT, CDR2 YNNKEL (reference sequence). The ends lost 1 base at V and 7 bases at J; junction bases unmatched: 5. CDR3 length equals 15 residues.

This clonotype was found many times. The chain recombines TRBV7-2 with TRBJ1-5; 10 bases are a match to TRBD1. The CDR3 extends over 16 amino acids. The ends lost 3 bases at V and 0 bases at J; junction bases unmatched: 2. CDR1 and CDR2 from the germline V gene are SGHTA and FQGNSA. This CDR3 reads CASSFGTGASNQPQHF. The CDR3 coding sequence is TGTGCCAGCAGCTTTGGGACAGGGGCTAGCAATCAGCCCCAGCATTTT.

This clonotype was seen ten or more times. The CDR3 DNA is TGTGCCAGCAGCTATTCACAGGGGACCGGGGAGCTGTTTTTT. Protein sequence: CASSYSQGTGELFF. The chain combines TRBV2 with TRBJ2-2; 7 nucleotides agree with TRBD1. Germline values: CDR1 SNHLY, CDR2 FYNNEI. Trimming cost V 6 bases and J 5 bases; bases outside gene matches: 6. The CDR3 has 14 residues.

In this sample, this clonotype turned up a few times. The chain couples TRBV4-1 to TRBJ2-2, with 7 bases lining up with TRBD2. This CDR3 region has 16 residues. Germline V gene lookup returns CDR1 MGHRA and CDR2 YSYEKL. J gave up 1 base and V 6 bases, and 8 bases lay outside the gene matches. The CDR3 sequence is CASSPISSGNTGELFF. CDR3 DNA sequence: TGCGCCAGCAGTCCGATTTCTAGCGGGAACACCGGGGAGCTGTTTTTT.

This clonotype was detected many times. V gene TRBV4-2 combines with J gene TRBJ2-5; weak D call: TRBD1 (5 bases). Trimming stripped 0 bases from V and 5 bases from J, with 10 bases between. The V gene's germline CDR1 is LGHNA and CDR2 YNFKEQ. This CDR3 spans 14 amino acids. The CDR3 region has the DNA TGTGCCAGCAGCCAAGAACCAGGGCTGGAGACCCAGTACTTC. Protein product: CASSQEPGLETQYF.